This T cell receptor (beta chain) originates from a study of blood T cell repertoires in COVID-19. The CDR3 runs to 17 residues. Germline CDR1 and CDR2: LGHNA and YSLEER. The V and J ends lost 4 bases and 15 bases, in that order; junction bases with no gene match: 23. Assay: immunoSEQ multiplex PCR; the TCRdb copy retains only in-frame clones and omits some. The sample lists some 140,000 clones, around 85% seen once, with about 18% in the top ten. The sequence derives from a woman in her forties or fifties who had recovered from COVID-19. The chain links TRBV4-3 to TRBJ2-1, with TRBD2 matching over 8 bases. Sample: peripheral blood. Here the CDR3 reads CASSRDGPGLVTSGRFF. The DNA of the CDR3 is TGCGCCAGCAGCCGCGACGGACCGGGACTAGTGACGAGCGGGCGGTTCTTC.